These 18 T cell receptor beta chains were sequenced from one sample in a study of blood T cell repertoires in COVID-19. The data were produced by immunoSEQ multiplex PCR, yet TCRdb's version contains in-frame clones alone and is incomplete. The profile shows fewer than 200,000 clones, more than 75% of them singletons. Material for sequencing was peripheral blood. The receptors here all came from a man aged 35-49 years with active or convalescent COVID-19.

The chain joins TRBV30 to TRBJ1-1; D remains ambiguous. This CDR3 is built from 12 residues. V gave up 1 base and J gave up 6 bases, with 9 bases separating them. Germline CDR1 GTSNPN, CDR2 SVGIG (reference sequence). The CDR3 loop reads CAWSGGVPEAFF. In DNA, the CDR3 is TGTGCCTGGAGTGGCGGGGTTCCTGAAGCTTTCTTT.

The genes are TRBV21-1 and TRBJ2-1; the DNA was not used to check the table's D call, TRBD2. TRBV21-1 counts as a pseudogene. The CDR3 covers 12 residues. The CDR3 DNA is TGTGCCAGCAGCAAAGCGCGGGGGGGTCGATTCTTC. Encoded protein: CASSKARGGRFF.

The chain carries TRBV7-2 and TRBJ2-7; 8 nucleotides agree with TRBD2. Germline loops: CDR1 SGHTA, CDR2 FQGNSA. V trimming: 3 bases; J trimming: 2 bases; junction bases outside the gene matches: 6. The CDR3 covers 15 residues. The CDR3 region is CASSFRERETYEQYF. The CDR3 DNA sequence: TGTGCCAGCAGCTTCCGCGAGCGGGAGACCTACGAGCAGTACTTC.

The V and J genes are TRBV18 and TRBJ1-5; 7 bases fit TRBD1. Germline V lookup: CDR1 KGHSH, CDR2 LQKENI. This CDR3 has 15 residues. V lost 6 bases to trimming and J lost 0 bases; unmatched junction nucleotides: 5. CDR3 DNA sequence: TGTGCCAGCTCGCTCGGGACAGATAGCAATCAGCCCCAGCATTTT. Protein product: CASSLGTDSNQPQHF.

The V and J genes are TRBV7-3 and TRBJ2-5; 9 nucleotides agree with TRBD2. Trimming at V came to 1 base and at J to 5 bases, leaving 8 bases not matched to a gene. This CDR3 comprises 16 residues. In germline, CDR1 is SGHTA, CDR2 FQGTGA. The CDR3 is CASSLIGSGGRETQYF. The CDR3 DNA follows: TGTGCCAGCAGCTTAATTGGTAGCGGGGGTAGGGAGACCCAGTACTTC. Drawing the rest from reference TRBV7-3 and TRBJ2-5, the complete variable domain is GAGVSQTPSNKVTEKGKYVELRCDPISGHTALYWYRQSLGQGPEFLIYFQGTGAADDSGLPNDRFFAVRPEGSVSTLKIQRTERGDSAVYLCASSLIGSGGRETQYFGPGTRLLVL.

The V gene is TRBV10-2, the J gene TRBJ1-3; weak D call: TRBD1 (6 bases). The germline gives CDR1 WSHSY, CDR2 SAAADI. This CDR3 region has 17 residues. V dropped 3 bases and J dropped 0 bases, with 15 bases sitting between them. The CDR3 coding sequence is TGCGCCAGCAGTGACAGGGCGGCAGGGGCCTCTGGAAACACCATATATTTT. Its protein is CASSDRAAGASGNTIYF.

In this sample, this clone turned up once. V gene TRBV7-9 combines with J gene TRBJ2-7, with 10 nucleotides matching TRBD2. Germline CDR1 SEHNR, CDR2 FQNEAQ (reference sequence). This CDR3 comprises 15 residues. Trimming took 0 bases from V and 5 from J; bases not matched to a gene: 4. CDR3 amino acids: CASSLAGLAINEQYF. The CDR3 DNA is TGTGCCAGCAGCTTAGCGGGACTAGCGATTAACGAGCAGTACTTC.

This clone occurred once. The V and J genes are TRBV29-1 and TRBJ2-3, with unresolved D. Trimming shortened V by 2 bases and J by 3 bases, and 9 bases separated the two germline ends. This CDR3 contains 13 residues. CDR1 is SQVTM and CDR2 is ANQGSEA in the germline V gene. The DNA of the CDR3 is TGCAGCGTTGAAACGGCAGGTACAGATACGCAGTATTTT. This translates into CSVETAGTDTQYF.

The CDR3 DNA sequence: TGTGCCAGCAGCCTAAGAGAGACTGAAGCTTTCTTT. Protein product: CASSLRETEAFF. The chain carries TRBV7-6 and TRBJ1-1; D not resolved. V lost 5 bases, J lost 5 bases, and 9 bases lay in between. The CDR3 is 12 residues long. Germline values: CDR1 SGHVS, CDR2 FNYEAQ.

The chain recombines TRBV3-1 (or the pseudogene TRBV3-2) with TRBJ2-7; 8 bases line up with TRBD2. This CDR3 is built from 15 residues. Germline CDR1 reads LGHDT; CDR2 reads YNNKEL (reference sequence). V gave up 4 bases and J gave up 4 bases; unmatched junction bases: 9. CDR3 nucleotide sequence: TGTGCCAGCAGCCGGAAGCGGGAGTCAGCGTACGAGCAGTACTTC. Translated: CASSRKRESAYEQYF.

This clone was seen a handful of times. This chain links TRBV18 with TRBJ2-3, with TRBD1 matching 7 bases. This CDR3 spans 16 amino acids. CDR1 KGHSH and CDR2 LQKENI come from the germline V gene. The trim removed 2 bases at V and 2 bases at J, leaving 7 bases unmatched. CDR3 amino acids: CASSPKPTGATDTQYF. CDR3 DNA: TGTGCCAGCTCACCAAAACCAACAGGGGCCACAGATACGCAGTATTTT.

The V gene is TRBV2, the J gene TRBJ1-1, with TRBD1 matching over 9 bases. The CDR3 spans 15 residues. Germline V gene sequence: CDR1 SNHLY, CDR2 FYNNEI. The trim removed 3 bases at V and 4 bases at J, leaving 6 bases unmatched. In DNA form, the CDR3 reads TGTGCCAGCAGTGATCCCCGGGACAGGGTCACTGAAGCTTTCTTT. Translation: CASSDPRDRVTEAFF.

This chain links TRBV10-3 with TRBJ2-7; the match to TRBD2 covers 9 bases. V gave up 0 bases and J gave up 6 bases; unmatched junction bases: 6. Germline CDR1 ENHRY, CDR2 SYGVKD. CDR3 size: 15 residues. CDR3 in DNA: TGTGCCATCAGTGAGTCGGGACTAGCAACGGGCGAGCAGTACTTC. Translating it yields CAISESGLATGEQYF.

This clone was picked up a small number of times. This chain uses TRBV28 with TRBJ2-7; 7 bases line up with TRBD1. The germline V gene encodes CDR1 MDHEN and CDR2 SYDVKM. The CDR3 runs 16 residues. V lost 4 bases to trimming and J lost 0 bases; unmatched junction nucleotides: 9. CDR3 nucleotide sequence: TGTGCCAGCAGTTATTGGGACAGCGCAAGCTCCTACGAGCAGTACTTC. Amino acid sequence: CASSYWDSASSYEQYF.

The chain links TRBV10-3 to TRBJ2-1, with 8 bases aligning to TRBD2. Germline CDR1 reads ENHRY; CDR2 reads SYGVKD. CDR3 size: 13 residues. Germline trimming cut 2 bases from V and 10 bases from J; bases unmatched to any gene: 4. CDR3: CAISEERLAEQFF. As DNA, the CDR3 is TGTGCCATCAGTGAGGAAAGACTAGCGGAGCAGTTCTTC.

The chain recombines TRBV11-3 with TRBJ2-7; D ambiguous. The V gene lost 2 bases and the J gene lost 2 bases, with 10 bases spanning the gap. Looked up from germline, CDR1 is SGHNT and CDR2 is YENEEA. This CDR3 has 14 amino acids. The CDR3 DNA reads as TGTGCCAGCAGCTTAAACGGGTTCACCTACGAGCAGTACTTC. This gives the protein CASSLNGFTYEQYF.

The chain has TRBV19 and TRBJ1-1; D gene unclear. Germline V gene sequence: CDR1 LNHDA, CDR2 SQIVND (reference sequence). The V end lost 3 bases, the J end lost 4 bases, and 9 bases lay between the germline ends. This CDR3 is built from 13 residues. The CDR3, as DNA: TGTGCCAGTAGTATTATTGAGGCCACTGAAGCTTTCTTT. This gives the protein CASSIIEATEAFF.

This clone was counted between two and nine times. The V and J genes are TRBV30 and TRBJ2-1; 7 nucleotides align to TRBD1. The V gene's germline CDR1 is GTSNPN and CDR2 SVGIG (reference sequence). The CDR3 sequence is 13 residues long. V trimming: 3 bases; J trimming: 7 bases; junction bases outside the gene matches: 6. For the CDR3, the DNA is TGTGCCTGGAGCCCTAGCAGGGGGAATGAGCAGTTCTTC. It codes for CAWSPSRGNEQFF.